This T cell receptor beta chain was captured by sequencing in a study of human T cells and chemical hapten exposure. In the authors' workflow: Across samples, TCR counts had a median of about 93,000 and ranged from roughly 23,224 to 690,600. TCRdb passed the RACE reads through MiXCR, listing each CDR3 protein once. TCRdb, not the authors, supplied the V and J calls. The table shows fewer than 100,000 distinct CDR3 sequences, with around a tenth occurring only once. Trimming took off 4 bases at V and 2 bases at J, with 18 bases between the two ends. The CDR3 is 16 amino acids. Germline V CDR1 and CDR2: LGHNA, YSLEER. In this sample, this clonotype turned up a few times. The antigen is not known. Time point defined: patch test 2, 6 weeks after DPC sensitization. Treatment here: therapeutic diphenylcyclopropenone sensitization with weekly scalp DPC. Study observations and caveats: PT1 expanded TCR counts correlated positively with patch test score.

This chain uses TRBV4-3 with TRBJ2-7; D ambiguous. The input for sequencing was whole blood, taken in connection with sensitization to the hapten diphenylcyclopropenone (DPC). This TCR was recovered from a man aged 18 to 29 with alopecia areata. Some clones in this sample may be carry-over from other donors' samples. CDR3 sequence: CASSPLESRRTYEQYF. Here the CDR3 DNA reads TGCGCCAGCAGCCCTCTGGAGTCTCGACGCACCTACGAGCAGTACTTC.